The present T cell receptor (beta chain) was sequenced within a study of blood T cell repertoires in COVID-19. Study details: COVID-19 samples collected from the United States, Italy and Spain covered acute and convalescent phases. The analysed material was cDNA or gDNA that came from T cells, B-cell-depleted T cells, or PBMCs.

Methods used by the authors: Amplified reference gene primers provided the basis for estimating nucleated cell counts. TCRdb's table, derived via immunoSEQ multiplex PCR, lists solely in-frame clones and lacks some. For V, J and clone size, that table is used; D and trimming come from the DNA. The table includes around 300,000 clones, around 80% detected once. CDR3 size: 13 residues. V lost 3 bases and J lost 0, with 6 bases in between. In germline, CDR1 is LNHDA, CDR2 SQIVND (reference sequence). The sample comprised peripheral blood. The clonotype originates from a man aged 30 to 39 with active or convalescent COVID-19. V usage is TRBV19 and J usage is TRBJ2-7, with a weak D call TRBD1 (5 bases). CDR3 sequence: CASSMTVSYEQYF. CDR3 sequence (DNA): TGTGCCAGTAGTATGACAGTCTCCTACGAGCAGTACTTC.